This T cell receptor beta chain comes out of a study of metastatic and nonmetastatic thyroid tumors. Study-level information: For malignant and benign thyroid patients, tumor or nodule tissue and blood were the sources whose repertoires were compared. Study-wide results and limits: Malignant tumors reportedly showed significantly higher TCR beta diversity than benign nodules in both blood and tumor.

Authors' processing steps: CDR3 was compared across clinicopathological groups, and the resulting differences were used to build a distant-metastasis classifier for papillary thyroid cancer. TCRdb reprocessed the PCR reads via MiXCR. The V and J calls were not made by the authors but by TCRdb's processing. The sample lists under 20,000 clones; 30% to 35% were seen once. Every patient underwent thyroid surgery untreated. This clone was detected only once. Its specificity is not known. This CDR3 region has 14 residues. CDR1 GTSNPN and CDR2 SVGIG come from the germline V gene (reference sequence). V dropped 3 bases and J dropped 5; count of bases not matched to a gene: 9.

The V and J genes are TRBV30 and TRBJ2-5; 7 bases are a match to TRBD2. This TCR came from a female donor with papillary thyroid cancer or a benign thyroid nodule (not recorded which). Some clones in this sample may be carry-over from other donors' samples. The sample was tumor tissue. CDR3 nucleotides: TGTGCCTGGAGGAAGGTGGGGGGGACGGAGACCCAGTACTTC. The encoded protein is CAWRKVGGTETQYF.